This T cell receptor beta chain was profiled in a study of CD8+ T cells in alopecia areata. As to treatment: oral pan-JAK inhibitor, 5-10 mg twice daily. Following extraction, RNA underwent reverse transcription to cDNA, which served as the sequencing template. Sequenced by immunoSEQ multiplex PCR; TCRdb stores in-frame clones only, minus some. Here the sample spans some 190,000 clones, about three fifths being singletons. The starting material was CD4+ T cells sorted from blood, obtained at week 4, from a patient treated with tofacitinib. This TCR was sampled from a human donor with alopecia areata.

CDR3 region: CASGRALRETQYF. CDR3 DNA sequence: TGTGCCAGCGGTCGGGCCCTAAGGGAGACCCAGTACTTC. The J gene is TRBJ2-5, the V gene TRBV6-6; D unresolved. The CDR3 covers 13 residues. The V end was cut by 8 bases, the J end by 5 bases, with 15 bases between. Per the germline V gene, CDR1 is MNHNY and CDR2 is SVGAGI (reference sequence).